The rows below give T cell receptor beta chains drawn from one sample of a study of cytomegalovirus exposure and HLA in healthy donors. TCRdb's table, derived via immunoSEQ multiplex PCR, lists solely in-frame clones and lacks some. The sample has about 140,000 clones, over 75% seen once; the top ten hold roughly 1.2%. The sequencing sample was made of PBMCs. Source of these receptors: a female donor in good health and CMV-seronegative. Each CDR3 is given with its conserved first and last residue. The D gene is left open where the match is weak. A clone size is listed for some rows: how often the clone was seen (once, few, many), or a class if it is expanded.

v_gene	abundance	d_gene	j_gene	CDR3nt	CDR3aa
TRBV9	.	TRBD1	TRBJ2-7	TGTGCCAGCAGCGTAGAACAGGGGGCCTACGAGCAGTACTTC	CASSVEQGAYEQYF
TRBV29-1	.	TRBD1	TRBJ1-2	TGCAGCGTTGAACCGGAGGACAAGGGGGCCTATGGCTACACCTTC	CSVEPEDKGAYGYTF
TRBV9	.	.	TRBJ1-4	TGTGCCAGCAGCGAGATAGGAGCAACTAATGAAAAACTGTTTTTT	CASSEIGATNEKLFF
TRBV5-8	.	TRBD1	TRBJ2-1	TGTGCCAGCAGCCTCCGGGACAGGGATAACAATGAGCAGTTCTTC	CASSLRDRDNNEQFF
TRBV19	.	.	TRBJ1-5	TGTGCCAGTAGTATAGGTGGGGGGAGCAATCAGCCCCAGCATTTT	CASSIGGGSNQPQHF
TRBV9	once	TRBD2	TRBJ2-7	TGTGCCAGCAGCGGACACCAGGGACTAGCGGGAGAAGAGCAGTACTTC	CASSGHQGLAGEEQYF
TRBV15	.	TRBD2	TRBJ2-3	TGTGCCACCAGCAGAGGACTAGCGGAGACAGATACGCAGTATTTT	CATSRGLAETDTQYF
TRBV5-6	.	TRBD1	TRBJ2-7	TGTGCCAGCAGCCATAGGACAGGTTCTTCCTACGAGCAGTACTTC	CASSHRTGSSYEQYF
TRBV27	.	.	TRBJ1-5	TGTGCCAGCAGTTTATTGAGGGGGAATCAGCCCCAGCATTTT	CASSLLRGNQPQHF
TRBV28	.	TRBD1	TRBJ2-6	TGTGCCAGCAGTTTAAGGGACAGGGGGCTATCTGGGGCCAACGTCCTGACTTTC	CASSLRDRGLSGANVLTF
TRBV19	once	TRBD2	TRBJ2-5	TGTGCCAGTATGGGCGGGGGTTCAGAGACCCAGTACTTC	CASMGGGSETQYF
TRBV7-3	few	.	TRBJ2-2	TGTGCCAGCAGCTTACTAGACGGGAGAGCTGGCGCCGGGGAGCTGTTTTTT	CASSLLDGRAGAGELFF
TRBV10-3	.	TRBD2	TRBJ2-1	TGTGCCACTTGGCCGGGACTAGAATACAATGAGCAGTTCTTC	CATWPGLEYNEQFF
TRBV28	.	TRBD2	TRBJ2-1	TGTGCCAGCACCTCTAGCGGCAGCTCCTACAATGAGCAGTTCTTC	CASTSSGSSYNEQFF
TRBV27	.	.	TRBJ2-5	TGTGCCAGCAGTGGGGGGGCGCTGGAGACCCAGTACTTC	CASSGGALETQYF
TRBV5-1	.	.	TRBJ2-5	TGCGCCAGCAGGGGCCTCCAAGAGACCCAGTACTTC	CASRGLQETQYF
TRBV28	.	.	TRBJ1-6	TGTGCCAGCAGTTTGGACAGAGAGAATTCACCCCTCCACTTT	CASSLDRENSPLHF
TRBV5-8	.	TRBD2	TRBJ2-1	TGTGCCAGCAGCGGGAGCCGACTAGCGGGAGGGTTGAAAAGTGAGCAGTTCTTC	CASSGSRLAGGLKSEQFF
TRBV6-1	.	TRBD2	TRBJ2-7	TGTGCCAGCAGTCCGCGGGAGAGCAGGTCCGAGCAGTACTTC	CASSPRESRSEQYF
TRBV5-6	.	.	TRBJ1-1	TGTGCCAGCAGTCGACAGCTAAACACTGAAGCTTTCTTT	CASSRQLNTEAFF
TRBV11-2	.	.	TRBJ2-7	TGTGCCAGCAGCTTAGATAAAAGCGAGCCCAACAACTACGAGCAGTACTTC	CASSLDKSEPNNYEQYF
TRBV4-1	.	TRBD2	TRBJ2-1	TGCGCCAGCAGCCAAGATCCCGGACTAGCGGAAACCTACAATGAGCAGTTCTTC	CASSQDPGLAETYNEQFF
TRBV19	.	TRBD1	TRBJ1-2	TGTGCCAGTAGTATTGCCCAGGGGGCTACCTATGGCTACACCTTC	CASSIAQGATYGYTF
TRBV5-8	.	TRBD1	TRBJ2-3	TGTGCCAGCAGCCCCGACAGGGCCACAGATACGCAGTATTTT	CASSPDRATDTQYF
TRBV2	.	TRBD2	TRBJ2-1	TGTGCCAGCGGAGCGGGAGCGTCCTACAATGAGCAGTTCTTC	CASGAGASYNEQFF
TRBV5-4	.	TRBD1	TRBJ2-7	TGTGCCAGCAGCTTCCGGGACAGGGCCTACGAGCAGTACTTC	CASSFRDRAYEQYF
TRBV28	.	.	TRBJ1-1	TGTGCCAGCAGTGTACGGCAGGGAAATGCGAACACTGAAGCTTTCTTT	CASSVRQGNANTEAFF